This T cell receptor (beta chain) was observed in a study of shared clonotypes between healthy human individuals. V lost 5 bases, J lost 2 bases, and 14 bases lay in between. Germline V gene sequence: CDR1 SGHNT, CDR2 YYREEE (reference sequence). The CDR3 extends over 15 amino acids. The test was conducted at deep level. This table comes from immunoSEQ multiplex PCR, and its TCRdb copy is limited to in-frame clones, with some not included. The sample shows about 1.1 million clones, around 78% of them seen only once. The chain employs TRBV5-4 and TRBJ2-1; D gene unclear. Sequencing was done on a sample of memory CD4+ T cells from PBMCs. Subset indicated: CD45RA-negative fraction. This clonotype was sampled from a man younger than 35 in good health. Some clones in this sample may be carry-over from other donors' samples. CDR3: CASSENQLTYNEQFF. CDR3 in DNA: TGTGCCAGCAGTGAGAATCAGCTTACCTACAATGAGCAGTTCTTC.